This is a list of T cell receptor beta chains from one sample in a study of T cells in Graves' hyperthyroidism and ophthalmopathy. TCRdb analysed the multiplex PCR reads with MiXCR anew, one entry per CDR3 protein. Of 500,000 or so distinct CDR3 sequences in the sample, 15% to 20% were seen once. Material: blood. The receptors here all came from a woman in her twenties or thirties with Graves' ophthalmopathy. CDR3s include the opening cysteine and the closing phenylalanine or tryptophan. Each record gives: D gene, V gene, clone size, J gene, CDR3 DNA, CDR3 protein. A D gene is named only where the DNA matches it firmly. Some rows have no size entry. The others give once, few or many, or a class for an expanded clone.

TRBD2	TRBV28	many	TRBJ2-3	TGTGCCAGCACCCCTTTCCTGACTAGCGGGAGTGGTGAAGATACGCAGTATTTT	CASTPFLTSGSGEDTQYF
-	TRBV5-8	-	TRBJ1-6	TGTGCCAGCAGCTTCCGAGGGAATTCACCCCTCCACTTT	CASSFRGNSPLHF
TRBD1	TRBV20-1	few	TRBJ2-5	TGCAGTGCTAGGGGCCTACAGGGGTCCGAAGAGACCCAGTACTTC	CSARGLQGSEETQYF
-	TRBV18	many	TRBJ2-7	TGTGCCAGCTCACCACGGACAGACCCCCACGAGCAGTACTTC	CASSPRTDPHEQYF
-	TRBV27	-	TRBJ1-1	TGTGCCAGCAGTTTGACGGCCCTAGGGACTGAAGCTTTCTTT	CASSLTALGTEAFF
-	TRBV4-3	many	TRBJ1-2	TGCGCCAGCAGCCAAGAAGGGTGGGACTATGGCTACACCTTC	CASSQEGWDYGYTF
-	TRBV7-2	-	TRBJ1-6	TGTGCCAGCAGCTTAGGGACAACGGGTTCACCCCTCCACTTT	CASSLGTTGSPLHF
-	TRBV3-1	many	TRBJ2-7	TGTGCCAGCAGCCAAGGATCTTACCTCTACGAGCAGTACTTC	CASSQGSYLYEQYF
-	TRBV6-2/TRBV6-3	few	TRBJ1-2	TGTGCCAGCAGTTACTCGACCCTGCAGTTCTATGGCTACACCTTC	CASSYSTLQFYGYTF
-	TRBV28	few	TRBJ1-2	TGTGCCAGCAGTACGGGACGGGGCAGGGAGAGGGGCTACACCTTC	CASSTGRGRERGYTF
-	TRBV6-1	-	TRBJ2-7	TGTGCCAGCAGGCAGGATTACGGGTCGAGCTACGAGCAGTACTTC	CASRQDYGSSYEQYF
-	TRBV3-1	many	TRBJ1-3	TGTGCCAGCTCGGCATACTCTGGAAACACCATATATTTT	CASSAYSGNTIYF
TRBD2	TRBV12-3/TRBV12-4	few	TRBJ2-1	TGTGCCAGCAGTTTTATAGCGGGAGTGGCCAATGAGCAGTTCTTC	CASSFIAGVANEQFF
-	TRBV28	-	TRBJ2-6	TGTGCCAGCCGTATGACAGTCTCTGGGGCCAACGTCCTGACTTTC	CASRMTVSGANVLTF
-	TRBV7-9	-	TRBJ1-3	TGTGCCAGCAGCCCGATCGAGGGAAACACCATATATTTT	CASSPIEGNTIYF
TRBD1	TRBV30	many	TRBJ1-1	TGTGCCTGGAGGGGAGGACAGGGCGGGTGGTGGAACACTGAAGCTTTCTTT	CAWRGGQGGWWNTEAFF
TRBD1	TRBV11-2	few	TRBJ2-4	TGTGCCAGCAGCTTTTGGGGACAGGGGATATCCAAAAACATTCAGTACTTC	CASSFWGQGISKNIQYF
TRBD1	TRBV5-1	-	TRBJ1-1	TGCGCCAGCAGCTGGGAGACAGGGGTGGGCGCCACTGAAGCTTTCTTT	CASSWETGVGATEAFF
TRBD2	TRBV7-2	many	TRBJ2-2	TGTGCCAGCAGCTTAAGTAGCGGGAGGAGCTCCGGGGAGCTGTTTTTT	CASSLSSGRSSGELFF
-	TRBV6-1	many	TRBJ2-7	TGTGCCAGCACCGGACAAGTCTACGAGCAGTACTTC	CASTGQVYEQYF
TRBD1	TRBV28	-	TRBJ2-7	TGTGCCAGCAGTTTTCTCGGGACAGGCTACGAGCAGTACTTC	CASSFLGTGYEQYF
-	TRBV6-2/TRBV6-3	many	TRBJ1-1	TGTGCCAGCAGTTCAACAGGGCGCCCCGCGACTGAAGCTTTCTTT	CASSSTGRPATEAFF
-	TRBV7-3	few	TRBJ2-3	TGTGCCAGCAGCCGAGAGGGGAGGGATACGCAGTATTTT	CASSREGRDTQYF
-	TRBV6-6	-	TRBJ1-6	TGTGCCAGCAGTTACTTGCCGGGGAATGCGGAAAATTCACCCCTCCACTTT	CASSYLPGNAENSPLHF
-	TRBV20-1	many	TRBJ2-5	TGCAGTGCTAGAGTGGGGACGCTCCAAGAGACCCAGTACTTC	CSARVGTLQETQYF
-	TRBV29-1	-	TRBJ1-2	TGCAGCGTTGAGGGGACAACTAGCTATGGCTACACCTTC	CSVEGTTSYGYTF
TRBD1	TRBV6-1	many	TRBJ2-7	TGTGCCAGCAGTGAAGCTCCGGGACAGGCAGCACCGGACGAGCAGTACTTC	CASSEAPGQAAPDEQYF
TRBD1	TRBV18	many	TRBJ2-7	TGTGCCAGCTCACCCGGGGACAGGGGATTCTACGAGCAGTACTTC	CASSPGDRGFYEQYF
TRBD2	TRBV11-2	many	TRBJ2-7	TGTGCCAGCAGCTTAACTAGCGGCTTCTACGAGCAGTACTTC	CASSLTSGFYEQYF
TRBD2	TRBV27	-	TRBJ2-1	TGTGCCAGCAGTCCATACAGTAGCGGGAGAACAATCAATGAGCAGTTCTTC	CASSPYSSGRTINEQFF